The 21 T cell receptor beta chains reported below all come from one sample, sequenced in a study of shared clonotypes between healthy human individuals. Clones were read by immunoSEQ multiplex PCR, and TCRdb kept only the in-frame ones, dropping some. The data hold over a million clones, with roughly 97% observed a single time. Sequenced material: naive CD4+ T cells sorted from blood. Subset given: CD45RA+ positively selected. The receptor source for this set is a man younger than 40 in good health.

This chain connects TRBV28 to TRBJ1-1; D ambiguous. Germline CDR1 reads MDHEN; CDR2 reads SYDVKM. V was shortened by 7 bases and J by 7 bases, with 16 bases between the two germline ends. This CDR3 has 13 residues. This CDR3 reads CASTPLTVNEAFF. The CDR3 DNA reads TGTGCCAGCACCCCCCTAACGGTGAATGAAGCTTTCTTT. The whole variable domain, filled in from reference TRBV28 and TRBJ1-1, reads DVKVTQSSRYLVKRTGEKVFLECVQDMDHENMFWYRQDPGLGLRLIYFSYDVKMKEKGDIPEGYSVSREKKERFSLILESASTNQTSMYLCASTPLTVNEAFFGQGTRLTVV.

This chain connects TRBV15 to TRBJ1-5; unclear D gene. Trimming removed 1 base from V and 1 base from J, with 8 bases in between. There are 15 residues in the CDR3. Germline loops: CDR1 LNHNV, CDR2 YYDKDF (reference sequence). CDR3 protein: CATSRGGFSNQPQHF. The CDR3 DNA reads TGTGCCACCAGCAGAGGAGGGTTCAGCAATCAGCCCCAGCATTTT.

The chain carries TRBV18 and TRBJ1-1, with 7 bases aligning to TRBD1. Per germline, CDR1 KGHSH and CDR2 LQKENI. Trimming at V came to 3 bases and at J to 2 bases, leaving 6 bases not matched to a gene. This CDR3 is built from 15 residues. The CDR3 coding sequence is TGTGCCAGCTCACCGCTGCCAGGGGGAAACACTGAAGCTTTCTTT. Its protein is CASSPLPGGNTEAFF. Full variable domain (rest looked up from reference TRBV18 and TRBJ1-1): NAGVMQNPRHLVRRRGQEARLRCSPMKGHSHVYWYRQLPEEGLKFMVYLQKENIIDESGMPKERFSAEFPKEGPSILRIQQVVRGDSAAYFCASSPLPGGNTEAFFGQGTRLTVV.

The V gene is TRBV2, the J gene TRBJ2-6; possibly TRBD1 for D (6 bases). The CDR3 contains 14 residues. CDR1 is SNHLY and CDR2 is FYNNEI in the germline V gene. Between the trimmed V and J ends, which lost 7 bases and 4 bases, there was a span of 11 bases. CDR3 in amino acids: CASTTGSGANVLTF. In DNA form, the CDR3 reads TGTGCCAGCACCACAGGGTCCGGGGCCAACGTCCTGACTTTC.

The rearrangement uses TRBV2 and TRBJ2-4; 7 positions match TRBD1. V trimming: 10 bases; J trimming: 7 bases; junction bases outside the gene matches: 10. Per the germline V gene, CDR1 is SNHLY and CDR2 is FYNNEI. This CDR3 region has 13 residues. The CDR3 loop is CAIDPTGWNIQYF. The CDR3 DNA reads TGTGCCATAGACCCGACAGGGTGGAACATTCAGTACTTC.

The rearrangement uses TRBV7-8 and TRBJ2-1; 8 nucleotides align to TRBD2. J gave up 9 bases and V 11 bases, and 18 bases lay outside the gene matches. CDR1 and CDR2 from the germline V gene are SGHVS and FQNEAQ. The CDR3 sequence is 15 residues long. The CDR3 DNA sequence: TGTGCCGGATCTCTTGGTAGCGGGATATCCCCTGAGCAGTTCTTC. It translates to CAGSLGSGISPEQFF. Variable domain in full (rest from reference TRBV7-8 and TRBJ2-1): GAGVSQSPRYKVAKRGQDVALRCDPISGHVSLFWYQQALGQGPEFLTYFQNEAQLDKSGLPSDRFFAERPEGSVSTLKIQRTQQEDSAVYLCAGSLGSGISPEQFFGPGTRLTVL.

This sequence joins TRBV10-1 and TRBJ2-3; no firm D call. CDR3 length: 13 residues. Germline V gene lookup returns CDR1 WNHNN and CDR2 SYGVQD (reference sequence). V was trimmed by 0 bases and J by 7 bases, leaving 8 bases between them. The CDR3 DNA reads TGCGCCAGCAGTGAGTCCGGGCGGAATACGCAGTATTTT. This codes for CASSESGRNTQYF.

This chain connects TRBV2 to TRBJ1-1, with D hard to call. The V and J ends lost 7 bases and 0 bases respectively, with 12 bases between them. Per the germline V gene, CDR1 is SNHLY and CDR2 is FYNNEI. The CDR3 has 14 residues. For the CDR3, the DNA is TGTGCCAGCAACACAAGGAACATGAACACTGAAGCTTTCTTT. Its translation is CASNTRNMNTEAFF.

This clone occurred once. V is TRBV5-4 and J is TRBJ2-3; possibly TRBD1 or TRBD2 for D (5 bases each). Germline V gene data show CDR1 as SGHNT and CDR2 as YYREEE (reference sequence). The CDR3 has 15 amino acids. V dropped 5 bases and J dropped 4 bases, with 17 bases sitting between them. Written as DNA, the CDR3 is TGTGCCAGCAGTTTCGGGACCATAGAGGCAGATACGCAGTATTTT. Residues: CASSFGTIEADTQYF.

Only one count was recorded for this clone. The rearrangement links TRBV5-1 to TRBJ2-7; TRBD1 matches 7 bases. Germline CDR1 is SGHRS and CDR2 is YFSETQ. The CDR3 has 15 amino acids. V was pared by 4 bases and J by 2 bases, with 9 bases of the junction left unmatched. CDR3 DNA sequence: TGCGCCAGCAGCCGTCAGGGGGAAGGGACCTACGAGCAGTACTTC. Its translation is CASSRQGEGTYEQYF.

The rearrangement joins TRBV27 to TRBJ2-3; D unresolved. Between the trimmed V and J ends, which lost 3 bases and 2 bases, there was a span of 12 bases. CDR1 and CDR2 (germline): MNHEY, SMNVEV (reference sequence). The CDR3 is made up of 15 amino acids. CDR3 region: CASSFAGPFTDTQYF. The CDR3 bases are TGTGCCAGCAGTTTTGCAGGACCCTTCACAGATACGCAGTATTTT.

The CDR3 DNA sequence: TGCGCCAGCAGCCGATTACGAAGGGGATCGACTGGGGCCAACGTCCTGACTTTC. It yields the protein CASSRLRRGSTGANVLTF. The chain links TRBV4-1 to TRBJ2-6; D is perhaps TRBD1 (5 bases). The CDR3 is 18 residues long. The ends were cut back, 4 bases at V and 2 bases at J, with 18 bases in the middle. Germline CDR1 and CDR2: MGHRA and YSYEKL.

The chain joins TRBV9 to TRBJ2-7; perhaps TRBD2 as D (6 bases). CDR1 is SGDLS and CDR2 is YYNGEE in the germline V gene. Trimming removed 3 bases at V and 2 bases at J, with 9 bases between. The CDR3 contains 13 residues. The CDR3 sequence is CASSGGITYEQYF. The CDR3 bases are TGTGCCAGCAGCGGCGGGATCACCTACGAGCAGTACTTC.

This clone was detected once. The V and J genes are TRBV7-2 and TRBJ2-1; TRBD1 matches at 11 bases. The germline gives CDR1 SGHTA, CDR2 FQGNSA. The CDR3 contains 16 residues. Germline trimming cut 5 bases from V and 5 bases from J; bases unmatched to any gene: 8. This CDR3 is CASSGRDRGFDNEQFF. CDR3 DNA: TGTGCCAGCAGCGGACGGGACAGGGGGTTCGACAATGAGCAGTTCTTC.

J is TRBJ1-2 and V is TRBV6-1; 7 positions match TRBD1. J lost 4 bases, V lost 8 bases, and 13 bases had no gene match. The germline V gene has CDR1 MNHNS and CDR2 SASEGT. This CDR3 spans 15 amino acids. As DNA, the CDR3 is TGTGCCAGCGGATCTGGGGGAGGGGGCATCTATGGCTACACCTTC. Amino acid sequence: CASGSGGGGIYGYTF.

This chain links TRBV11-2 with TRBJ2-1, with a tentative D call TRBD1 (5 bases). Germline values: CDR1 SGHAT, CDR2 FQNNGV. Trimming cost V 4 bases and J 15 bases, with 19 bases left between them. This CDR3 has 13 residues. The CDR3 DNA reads TGTGCCAGCAGCTCGACCGGGTTGCGTCAGGGGTTCTTC. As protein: CASSSTGLRQGFF.

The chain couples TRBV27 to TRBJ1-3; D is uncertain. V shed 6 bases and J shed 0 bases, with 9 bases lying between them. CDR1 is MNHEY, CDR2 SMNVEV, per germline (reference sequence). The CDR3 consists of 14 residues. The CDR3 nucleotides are TGTGCCAGCAGCTCACGGCTCTCTGGAAACACCATATATTTT. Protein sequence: CASSSRLSGNTIYF.

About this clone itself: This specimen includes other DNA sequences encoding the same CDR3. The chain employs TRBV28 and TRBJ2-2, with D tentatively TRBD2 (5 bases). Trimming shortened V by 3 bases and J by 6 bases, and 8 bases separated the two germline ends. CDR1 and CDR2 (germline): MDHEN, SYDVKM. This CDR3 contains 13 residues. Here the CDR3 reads CASSLLGAGELFF. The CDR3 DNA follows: TGTGCCAGCAGTTTGTTGGGAGCCGGGGAGCTGTTTTTT.

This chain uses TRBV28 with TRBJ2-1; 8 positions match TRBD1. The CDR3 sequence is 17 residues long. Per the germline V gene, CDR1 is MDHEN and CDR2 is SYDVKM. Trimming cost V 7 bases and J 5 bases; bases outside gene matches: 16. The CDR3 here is CASMAMTGTGTNNEQFF. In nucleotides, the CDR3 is TGTGCCAGCATGGCAATGACCGGGACAGGAACAAACAATGAGCAGTTCTTC.

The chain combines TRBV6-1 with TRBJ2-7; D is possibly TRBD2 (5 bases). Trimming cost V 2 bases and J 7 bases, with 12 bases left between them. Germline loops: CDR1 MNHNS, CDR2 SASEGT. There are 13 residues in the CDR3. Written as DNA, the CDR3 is TGTGCCAGCAGTGAATTTGGGGAGAGGGAGCAGTACTTC. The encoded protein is CASSEFGEREQYF.

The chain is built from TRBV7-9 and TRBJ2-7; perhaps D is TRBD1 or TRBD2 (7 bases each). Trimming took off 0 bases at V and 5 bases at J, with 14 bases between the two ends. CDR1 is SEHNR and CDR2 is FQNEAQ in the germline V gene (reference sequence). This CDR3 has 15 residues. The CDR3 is CASSLAGRGHDEQYF. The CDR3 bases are TGTGCCAGCAGCTTAGCGGGGAGGGGGCATGACGAGCAGTACTTC.